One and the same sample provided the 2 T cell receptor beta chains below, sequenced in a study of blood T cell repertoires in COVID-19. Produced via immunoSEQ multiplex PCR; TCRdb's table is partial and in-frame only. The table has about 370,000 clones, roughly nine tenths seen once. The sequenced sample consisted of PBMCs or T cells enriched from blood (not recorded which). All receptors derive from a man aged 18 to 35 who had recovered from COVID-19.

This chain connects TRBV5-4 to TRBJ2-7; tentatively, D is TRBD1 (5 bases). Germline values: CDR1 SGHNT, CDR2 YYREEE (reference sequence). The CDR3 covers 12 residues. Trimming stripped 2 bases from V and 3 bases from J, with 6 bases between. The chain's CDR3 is CASSLGDYEQYF. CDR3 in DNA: TGTGCCAGCAGCTTAGGGGACTACGAGCAGTACTTC. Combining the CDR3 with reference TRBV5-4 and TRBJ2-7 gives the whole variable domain ETGVTQSPTHLIKTRGQQVTLRCSSQSGHNTVSWYQQALGQGPQFIFQYYREEENGRGNFPPRFSGLQFPNYSSELNVNALELDDSALYLCASSLGDYEQYFGPGTRLTVT.

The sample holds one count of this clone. The CDR3 reads CASSLGQDLTDTQYF. In DNA, the CDR3 is TGTGCCAGCAGCTTGGGACAGGACCTCACAGATACGCAGTATTTT. The V and J genes are TRBV5-5 and TRBJ2-3; D is perhaps TRBD1 (6 bases). The germline CDR1 and CDR2 sequences are SGHKS and YYEKEE (reference sequence). V lost 0 bases, J lost 2 bases, and 10 bases lay in between. The CDR3 consists of 15 residues.